Listed here are 19 T cell receptor beta chains from one sample, sequenced in a study of cytomegalovirus exposure and HLA in healthy donors. PCR amplification relied on 60 Vbeta primers (plus 13 Jbeta primers). Sequencing used immunoSEQ multiplex PCR; TCRdb keeps in-frame clones, though not all of them. Of some 200,000 clones listed, approximately 12% were seen once; the top ten hold roughly 7.7%. The source material was PBMCs. The receptors come from a man in his fifties in good health and CMV-seropositive.

For the CDR3, the DNA is TGTGCCAGCAGTACCGGGACACCGCTCAGGACCCAGTACTTC. This codes for CASSTGTPLRTQYF. This chain connects TRBV28 to TRBJ2-5; D perhaps matches TRBD1 (6 bases). V was pared by 5 bases and J by 7 bases, with 17 bases between. Germline CDR1 MDHEN, CDR2 SYDVKM. CDR3 length: 14 residues. Full variable domain (rest looked up from reference TRBV28 and TRBJ2-5): DVKVTQSSRYLVKRTGEKVFLECVQDMDHENMFWYRQDPGLGLRLIYFSYDVKMKEKGDIPEGYSVSREKKERFSLILESASTNQTSMYLCASSTGTPLRTQYFGPGTRLLVL.

A few counts support this clone. This chain connects TRBV5-1 to TRBJ2-2, with TRBD1 identical over 8 bases. Losses at the gene ends were 0 bases for V and 4 bases for J; bases not matched to a gene: 5. This CDR3 is 16 amino acids long. Germline loops: CDR1 SGHRS, CDR2 YFSETQ. Here the CDR3 DNA reads TGCGCCAGCAGCTTGGTAGCAGGGGGCAGCACCGGGGAGCTGTTTTTT. This codes for CASSLVAGGSTGELFF.

This clone turned up a few times. The junction shows a germline mismatch at one end, possibly a read error. This chain connects TRBV7-6 to TRBJ2-2; D is ambiguous. Per the germline V gene, CDR1 is SGHVS and CDR2 is FNYEAQ. The CDR3 spans 14 residues. DNA of the CDR3: TGTGCCAGCAGCTTACAGGCGAACGCCGGGGAGCTGTTTTTT. This sequence encodes CASSLQANAGELFF.

This clone was counted between two and nine times. The rearrangement links TRBV10-3 to TRBJ2-7; a weak D match, TRBD1 (6 bases). The CDR3 has 12 residues. The V gene's germline CDR1 is ENHRY and CDR2 SYGVKD. Trimming left V 5 bases short and J 3 bases short, with 8 bases between. The CDR3 loop reads CAISPGDYEQYF. Written as DNA, the CDR3 is TGTGCCATCAGTCCAGGGGACTACGAGCAGTACTTC.

V and J are TRBV5-6 and TRBJ2-5; TRBD2 might be the D (5 bases). The V and J ends lost 0 bases and 2 bases respectively, with 5 bases between them. Germline V CDR1 and CDR2: SGHDT, YYEEEE. The length of the CDR3 is 13 residues. The CDR3 sequence is CASSLGEQETQYF. In DNA form, the CDR3 reads TGTGCCAGCAGCTTGGGGGAGCAAGAGACCCAGTACTTC.

The sample holds a few counts of this clone. The chain carries TRBV7-9 and TRBJ1-1; 9 bases match TRBD1. V shed 4 bases, J shed 1 base, and the junction held 4 bases outside the gene matches. In germline, CDR1 is SEHNR, CDR2 FQNEAQ (reference sequence). The CDR3 has 15 residues. The CDR3 sequence: CASSSDRGANTEAFF. The CDR3 DNA follows: TGTGCCAGCAGCTCAGACAGGGGGGCGAACACTGAAGCTTTCTTT.

V is TRBV11-1 and J is TRBJ2-1, with D possibly matching TRBD2 (5 bases). Trimming pared 2 bases from V and 15 bases from J, leaving 20 bases between. This CDR3 is built from 14 residues. CDR1 and CDR2 (germline): SGHAT, FQDESV (reference sequence). The CDR3 region has the DNA TGTGCCAGCAGCTTACCGGGATCCCCCAAGAGCAGGTTCTTC. It is translated as CASSLPGSPKSRFF.

CDR3 nucleotides: TGCGCCAGCAGCCCCGGACTCCCGGGAGGGTATGGCTACACCTTC. Translation: CASSPGLPGGYGYTF. J is TRBJ1-2 and V is TRBV5-1; no clear D. Per the germline V gene, CDR1 is SGHRS and CDR2 is YFSETQ. The V end was cut by 4 bases, the J end by 5 bases, with 18 bases between. This CDR3 has 15 residues.

This clone showed up just a few times. The rearrangement links TRBV7-9 to TRBJ2-3; the D gene is possibly TRBD2 (7 bases). The germline gives CDR1 SEHNR, CDR2 FQNEAQ (reference sequence). The CDR3 is 17 amino acids. V was shortened by 1 base and J by 9 bases, with 23 bases between the two germline ends. The CDR3 DNA sequence: TGTGCCAGCAGCTTAGAAAAAGGGCGGGGGCCCACGAACACGCAGTATTTT. Translated, it gives CASSLEKGRGPTNTQYF.

This chain connects TRBV25-1 to TRBJ1-1; tentatively, D is TRBD1 (6 bases). Germline V gene data show CDR1 as MGHDK and CDR2 as SYGVNS. Trimming stripped 1 base from V and 5 bases from J, with 11 bases between. This CDR3 spans 14 amino acids. The CDR3 reads CASSEFTGRTEAFF. As DNA, the CDR3 is TGTGCCAGCAGTGAATTCACAGGGCGGACTGAAGCTTTCTTT.

This clone was observed a few times. The J gene is TRBJ1-2, the V gene TRBV10-1, with D unclear. Germline V gene data show CDR1 as WNHNN and CDR2 as SYGVQD (reference sequence). Trimming cost V 6 bases and J 4 bases, with 12 bases left between them. This CDR3 comprises 13 residues. The CDR3 DNA is TGCGCCAGCAGCAAGCGGGCCCCCTATGGCTACACCTTC. Protein sequence: CASSKRAPYGYTF.

The genes are TRBV7-6 and TRBJ1-1, with 8 positions matching TRBD1. V lost 5 bases to trimming and J lost 0 bases; unmatched junction nucleotides: 8. CDR1 and CDR2 (germline): SGHVS, FNYEAQ. CDR3 length: 16 residues. CDR3 amino acids: CASSQGQGGVNTEAFF. As DNA, the CDR3 is TGTGCCAGCAGCCAAGGACAGGGTGGAGTGAACACTGAAGCTTTCTTT.

This clone was seen only a few times. The chain couples TRBV4-3 to TRBJ1-2; D remains unclear. This CDR3 contains 14 residues. Germline assignment: CDR1 LGHNA and CDR2 YSLEER. Deletions cut 0 bases from V and 5 bases from J, with 10 bases between. CDR3 loop: CASSQDGVIYGYTF. CDR3 nucleotides: TGCGCCAGCAGCCAAGACGGGGTCATTTATGGCTACACCTTC.

This clone was seen a handful of times. CDR3 sequence reads: CASSTLAGGPDTQYF. The DNA of the CDR3 is TGTGCCAGCAGTACACTAGCGGGGGGGCCGGATACGCAGTATTTT. This chain joins TRBV6-1 and TRBJ2-3; 13 positions match TRBD2. CDR1 and CDR2 from the germline V gene are MNHNS and SASEGT. The CDR3 contains 15 residues. Unmatched junction bases numbered 5, after V lost 5 bases and J lost 6 bases.

Only a few counts were recorded for this clone. The chain is built from TRBV5-1 and TRBJ2-2; no clear D. The V end was cut by 4 bases, the J end by 2 bases, with 12 bases between. This CDR3 has 15 residues. Germline V CDR1 and CDR2: SGHRS, YFSETQ. CDR3 protein: CASSAQMINTGELFF. CDR3 sequence (DNA): TGCGCCAGCAGCGCCCAGATGATTAACACCGGGGAGCTGTTTTTT. Variable domain in full (rest from reference TRBV5-1 and TRBJ2-2): KAGVTQTPRYLIKTRGQQVTLSCSPISGHRSVSWYQQTPGQGLQFLFEYFSETQRNKGNFPGRFSGRQFSNSRSEMNVSTLELGDSALYLCASSAQMINTGELFFGEGSRLTVL.

The rearrangement links TRBV14 to TRBJ2-5, with TRBD2 as a possible D gene (5 bases). Germline V gives CDR1 SGHDN, CDR2 FVKESK. CDR3 length equals 13 residues. V lost 5 bases and J lost 5, with 12 bases in between. CDR3 residues: CASSERGWETQYF. The DNA of the CDR3 is TGTGCCAGCAGCGAAAGAGGGTGGGAGACCCAGTACTTC.

The rearrangement joins TRBV5-6 to TRBJ2-7; TRBD1 matches at 9 bases. The trim removed 0 bases at V and 5 bases at J, leaving 9 bases unmatched. CDR3 length equals 16 residues. CDR1 and CDR2 from the germline V gene are SGHDT and YYEEEE. The CDR3 region is CASSLDPRDRVNEQYV. CDR3 nucleotide sequence: TGTGCCAGCAGCTTGGACCCCCGGGACAGGGTGAACGAGCAGTACGTC.

The V call is TRBV14, the J call TRBJ2-3; possibly TRBD1 for D (5 bases). CDR3 size: 17 residues. The germline CDR1 and CDR2 sequences are SGHDN and FVKESK. V was pared by 0 bases and J by 4 bases, with 17 bases between. The CDR3 loop reads CASSQDFKGPTADTQYF. The CDR3 nucleotides are TGTGCCAGCAGCCAAGATTTTAAGGGCCCGACAGCAGATACGCAGTATTTT.

This clone was detected a few times. The chain couples TRBV7-3 to TRBJ2-3, with a tentative D call TRBD2 (5 bases). CDR1 and CDR2 (germline): SGHTA, FQGTGA. The CDR3 totals 14 residues. The V gene lost 5 bases and the J gene lost 1 base, with 10 bases spanning the gap. The chain's CDR3 is CASSLGLGTDTQYF. The CDR3 bases are TGTGCCAGCAGCCTAGGACTGGGCACAGATACGCAGTATTTT.